This T cell receptor beta chain comes out of a study of vaccination and CD4 T cells after COVID-19. Overall study: Two doses of either BNT162b2 or mRNA-1273 vaccine were given to participants. Post-vaccine sampling followed dose two by a median roughly 65 days (range 14 to 241).

Documented treatment: roughly 10-day PBMC culture with coronavirus spike peptide pools or control peptides (ViraFEST assay). CDR3 length: 14 amino acids. Germline CDR1 reads MNHNS; CDR2 reads SASEGT. Trimming stripped 1 base from V and 0 bases from J, with 4 bases between. As concerns this clonotype: Its antigen is still unknown.

The assay that was used to sequence DNA from cultured CD4+ T cells was the Oncomine TCR Beta short-read assay. TCRdb fed the PCR reads into MiXCR, producing one record per CDR3 protein. The sample lists roughly 15,000 distinct CDR3 sequences; roughly 48% were seen once. The TCR sequence derives from a human donor who had recovered from COVID-19. This chain links TRBV6-1 with TRBJ2-4; no clear D. Sequenced sample: CD4+ T cells from blood, cultured in vitro. The CDR3 DNA sequence: TGTGCCAGCAGTGAAGGGCTAGCCAAAAACATTCAGTACTTC. As protein: CASSEGLAKNIQYF.